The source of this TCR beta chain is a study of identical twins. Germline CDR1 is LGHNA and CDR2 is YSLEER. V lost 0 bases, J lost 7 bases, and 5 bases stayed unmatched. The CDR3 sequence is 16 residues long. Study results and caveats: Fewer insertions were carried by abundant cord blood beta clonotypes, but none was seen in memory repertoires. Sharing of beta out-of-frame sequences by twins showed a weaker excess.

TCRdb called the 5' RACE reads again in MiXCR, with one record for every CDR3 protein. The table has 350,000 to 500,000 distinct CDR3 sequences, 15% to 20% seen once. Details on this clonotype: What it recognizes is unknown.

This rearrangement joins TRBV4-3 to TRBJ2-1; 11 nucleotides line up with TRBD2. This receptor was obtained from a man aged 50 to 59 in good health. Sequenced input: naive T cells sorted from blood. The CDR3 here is CASSQDLAGGMNEQFF. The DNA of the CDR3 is TGCGCCAGCAGCCAAGATCTAGCGGGGGGCATGAATGAGCAGTTCTTC.